This TCR beta chain was observed in a study of cytomegalovirus exposure and HLA in healthy donors. Germline CDR1 SQVTM, CDR2 ANQGSEA. With 6 bases clipped from V and 4 bases from J, the junction kept 16 bases outside the gene matches. There are 17 residues in the CDR3. Among the donors, all were healthy bone marrow donors. The primer mix had 60 Vbeta and 13 Jbeta primers. Profiled with immunoSEQ multiplex PCR; TCRdb holds only in-frame clones, not every one. In the table there are 120,000 to 150,000 clones, roughly 78% of which are singletons. The specimen was PBMCs. The chain has TRBV29-1 and TRBJ1-4; 8 nucleotides agree with TRBD1. This TCR was recovered from a man aged 25 to 40 in good health and CMV-seronegative. CDR3 sequence reads: CSVGKGGAGQDNEKLFF. CDR3 DNA sequence: TGCAGCGTGGGAAAAGGGGGAGCGGGACAGGATAATGAAAAACTGTTTTTT.